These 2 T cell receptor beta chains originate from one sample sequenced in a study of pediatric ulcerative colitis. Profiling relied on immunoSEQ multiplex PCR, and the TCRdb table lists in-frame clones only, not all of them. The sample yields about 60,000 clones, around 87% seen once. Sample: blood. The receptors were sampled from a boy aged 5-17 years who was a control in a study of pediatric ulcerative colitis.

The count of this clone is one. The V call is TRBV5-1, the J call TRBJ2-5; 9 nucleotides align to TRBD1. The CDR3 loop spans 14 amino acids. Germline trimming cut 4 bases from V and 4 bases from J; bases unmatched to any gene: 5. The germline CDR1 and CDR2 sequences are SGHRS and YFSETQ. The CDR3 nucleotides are TGCGCCAGCAGCCCCGGACAGGGGAGAGAGACCCAGTACTTC. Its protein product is CASSPGQGRETQYF.

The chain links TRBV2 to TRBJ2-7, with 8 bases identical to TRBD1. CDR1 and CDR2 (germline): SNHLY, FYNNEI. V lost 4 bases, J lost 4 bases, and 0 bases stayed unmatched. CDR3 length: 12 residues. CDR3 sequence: CASSGQGYEQYF. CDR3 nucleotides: TGTGCCAGCAGTGGACAGGGGTACGAGCAGTACTTC.